This T cell receptor (beta chain) appears in the sequencing data of a study of CD8 T cells in Susac syndrome. Deletions cut 5 bases from V and 6 bases from J, with 16 bases between. Germline V gene lookup returns CDR1 SGHTA and CDR2 FQGNSA. The CDR3 consists of 14 residues. Sequencing of TCR beta was carried out in blood CD8+ and CD4+ T cells. With random hexamers, reverse transcription was performed on about 0.5 to 1 ug of RNA. TCR beta CDR3 was amplified by immunoSEQ multiplex PCR. This amplification extended across 54 Vbeta and 13 Jbeta segments. TCRdb reprocessed the immunoSEQ multiplex PCR reads via MiXCR and lists one record per CDR3 protein. The table lists about 300,000 distinct CDR3 sequences, approximately 89% of them singletons.

This rearrangement joins TRBV7-2 to TRBJ1-1, with D tentatively TRBD1 (6 bases). The source is a human donor with multiple sclerosis. The specimen sequenced was CD8+ T cells from PBMCs. CDR3 residues: CASSNNRVYAEAFF. DNA for the CDR3: TGTGCCAGCAGCAACAACAGGGTTTACGCTGAAGCTTTCTTT. The whole variable domain, remainder taken from reference TRBV7-2 and TRBJ1-1, is GAGVSQSPSNKVTEKGKDVELRCDPISGHTALYWYRQSLGQGLEFLIYFQGNSAPDKSGLPSDRFSAERTGGSVSTLTIQRTQQEDSAVYLCASSNNRVYAEAFFGQGTRLTVV.